This T cell receptor beta chain emerged from a study of identical twins. Points from the study as a whole: A lower insertion count was a feature of abundant cord blood beta clonotypes, with no such feature in memory repertoires. Beta out-of-frame sequences displayed a weaker excess of sharing between twins. Invariant T cells like MAIT and iNKT could partly confound the zero-insertion analyses. Twin-shared out-of-frame alpha sequences showed excess low generation probability.

This clonotype was seen a handful of times. The antigen is unknown. TCRdb re-called the 5' RACE reads through MiXCR, storing one row per CDR3 protein. The sample has roughly 770,000 distinct CDR3 sequences, over 15% seen once. These sequences were also reported in another study, on T cells expressing NK-cell markers.

The source material was PBMCs. The sequence was obtained from a woman aged 18-29 years in good health.

The CDR3 DNA sequence: TGTGCCAGCAGCTTAGGGTCAAGGACAGGGGCCTACGAGCAGTACTTC. Amino acid sequence: CASSLGSRTGAYEQYF. The J gene is TRBJ2-7, the V gene TRBV7-6; 9 positions agree with TRBD1. Looked up from germline, CDR1 is SGHVS and CDR2 is FNYEAQ. With V trimmed by 1 base and J by 2 bases, 6 bases remained unmatched. This CDR3 spans 16 amino acids.